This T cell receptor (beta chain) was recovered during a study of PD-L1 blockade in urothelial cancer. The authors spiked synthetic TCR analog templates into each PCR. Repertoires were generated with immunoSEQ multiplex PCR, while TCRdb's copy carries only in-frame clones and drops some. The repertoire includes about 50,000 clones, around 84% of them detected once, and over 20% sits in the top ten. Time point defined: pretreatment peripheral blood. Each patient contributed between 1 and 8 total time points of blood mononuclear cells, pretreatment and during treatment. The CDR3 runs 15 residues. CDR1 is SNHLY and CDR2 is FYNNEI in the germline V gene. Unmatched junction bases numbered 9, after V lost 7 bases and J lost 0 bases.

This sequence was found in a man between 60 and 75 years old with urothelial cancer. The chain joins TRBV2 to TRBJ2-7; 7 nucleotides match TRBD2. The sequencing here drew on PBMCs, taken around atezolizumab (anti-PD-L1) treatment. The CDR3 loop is CASNRLWTSSYEQYF. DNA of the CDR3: TGTGCCAGCAACCGCCTATGGACTAGCTCCTACGAGCAGTACTTC.